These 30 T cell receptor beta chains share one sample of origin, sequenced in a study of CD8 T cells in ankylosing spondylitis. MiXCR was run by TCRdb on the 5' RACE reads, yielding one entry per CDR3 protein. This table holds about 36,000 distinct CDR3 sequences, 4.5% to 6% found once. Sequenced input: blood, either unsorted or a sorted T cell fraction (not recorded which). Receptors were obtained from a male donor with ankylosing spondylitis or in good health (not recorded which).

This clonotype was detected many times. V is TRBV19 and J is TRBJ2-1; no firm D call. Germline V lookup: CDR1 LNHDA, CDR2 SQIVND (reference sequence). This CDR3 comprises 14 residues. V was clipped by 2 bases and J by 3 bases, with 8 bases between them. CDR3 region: CASSILSNYNEQFF. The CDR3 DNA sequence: TGTGCCAGTAGTATACTCTCTAACTACAATGAGCAGTTCTTC.

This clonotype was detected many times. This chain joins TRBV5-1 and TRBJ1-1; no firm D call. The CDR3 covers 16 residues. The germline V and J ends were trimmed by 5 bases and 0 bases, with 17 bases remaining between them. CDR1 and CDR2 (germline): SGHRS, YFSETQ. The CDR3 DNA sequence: TGCGCCAGCAGTGATACTCCCCTCGACGTGAACACTGAAGCTTTCTTT. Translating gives CASSDTPLDVNTEAFF.

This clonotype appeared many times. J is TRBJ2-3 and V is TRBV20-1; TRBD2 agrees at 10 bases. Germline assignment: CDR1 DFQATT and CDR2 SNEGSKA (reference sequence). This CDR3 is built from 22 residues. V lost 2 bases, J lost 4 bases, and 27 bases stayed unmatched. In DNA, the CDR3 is TGCAGTGCTAGATTCGTCGGCAGGGCTCTAGCGGGAGATCTTCGGGCCGCAGATACGCAGTATTTT. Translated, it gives CSARFVGRALAGDLRAADTQYF.

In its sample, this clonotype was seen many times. The CDR3 coding sequence is TGTGCCATCAGTACGAGACTAGCGACACGCACAGATACGCAGTATTTT. Translating it yields CAISTRLATRTDTQYF. The chain is built from TRBV10-3 and TRBJ2-3; TRBD2 aligns across 8 bases. V lost 5 bases, J lost 1 base, and 8 bases stayed unmatched. CDR1 and CDR2 from the germline V gene are ENHRY and SYGVKD. The CDR3 loop spans 16 amino acids.

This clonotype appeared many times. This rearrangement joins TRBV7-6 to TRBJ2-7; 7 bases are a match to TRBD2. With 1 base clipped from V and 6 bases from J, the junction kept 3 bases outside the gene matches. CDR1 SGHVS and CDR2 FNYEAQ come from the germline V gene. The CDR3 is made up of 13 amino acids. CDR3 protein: CASSLGLAAEQYF. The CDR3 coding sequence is TGTGCCAGCAGCTTAGGTCTAGCGGCCGAGCAGTACTTC.

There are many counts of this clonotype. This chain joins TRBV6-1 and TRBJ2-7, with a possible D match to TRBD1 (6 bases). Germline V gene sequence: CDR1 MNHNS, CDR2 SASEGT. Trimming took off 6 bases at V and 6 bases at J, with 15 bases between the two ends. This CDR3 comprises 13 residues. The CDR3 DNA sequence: TGTGCCAGCAGGCAGGGGCAGGTGAGCGAGCAGTACTTC. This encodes CASRQGQVSEQYF.

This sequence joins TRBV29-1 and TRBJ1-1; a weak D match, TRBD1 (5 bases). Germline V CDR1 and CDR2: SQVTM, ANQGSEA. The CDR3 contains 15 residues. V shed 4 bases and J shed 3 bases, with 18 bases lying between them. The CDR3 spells CSVGVQGISDTEAFF. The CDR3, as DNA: TGCAGCGTTGGGGTCCAGGGTATTTCGGACACTGAAGCTTTCTTT. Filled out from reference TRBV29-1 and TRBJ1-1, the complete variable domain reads SAVISQKPSRDICQRGTSLTIQCQVDSQVTMMFWYRQQPGQSLTLIATANQGSEATYESGFVIDKFPISRPNLTFSTLTVSNMSPEDSSIYLCSVGVQGISDTEAFFGQGTRLTVV.

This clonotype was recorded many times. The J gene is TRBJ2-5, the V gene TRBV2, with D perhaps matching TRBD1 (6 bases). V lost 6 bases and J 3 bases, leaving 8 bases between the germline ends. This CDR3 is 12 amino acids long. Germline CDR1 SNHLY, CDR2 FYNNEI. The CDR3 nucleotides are TGTGCCAGCAGGGGGGCCAAAGAGACCCAGTACTTC. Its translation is CASRGAKETQYF.

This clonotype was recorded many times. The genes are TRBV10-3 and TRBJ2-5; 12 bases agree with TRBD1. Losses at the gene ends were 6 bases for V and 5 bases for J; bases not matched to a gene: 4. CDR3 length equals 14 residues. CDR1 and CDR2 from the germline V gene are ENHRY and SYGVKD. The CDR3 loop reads CAIRRDRGHETQYF. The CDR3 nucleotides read TGTGCCATCAGACGGGACAGGGGGCACGAGACCCAGTACTTC.

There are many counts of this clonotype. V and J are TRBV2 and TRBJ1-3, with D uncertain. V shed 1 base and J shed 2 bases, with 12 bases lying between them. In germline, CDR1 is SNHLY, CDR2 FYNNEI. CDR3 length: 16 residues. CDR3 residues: CASSEDRTATGNTIYF. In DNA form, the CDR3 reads TGTGCCAGCAGTGAAGACCGAACTGCCACTGGAAACACCATATATTTT. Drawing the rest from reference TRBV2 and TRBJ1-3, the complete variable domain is EPEVTQTPSHQVTQMGQEVILRCVPISNHLYFYWYRQILGQKVEFLVSFYNNEISEKSEIFDDQFSVERPDGSNFTLKIRSTKLEDSAMYFCASSEDRTATGNTIYFGEGSWLTVV.

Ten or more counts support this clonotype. CDR3 loop: CASAASDGGFTDTQYF. CDR3 coding DNA: TGTGCCAGCGCCGCGAGCGACGGAGGTTTCACAGATACGCAGTATTTT. V is TRBV28 and J is TRBJ2-3; TRBD2 is a possible D gene (5 bases). V was cut by 8 bases and J by 2 bases, with 20 bases left in between. The CDR3 runs 16 residues. Germline loops: CDR1 MDHEN, CDR2 SYDVKM.

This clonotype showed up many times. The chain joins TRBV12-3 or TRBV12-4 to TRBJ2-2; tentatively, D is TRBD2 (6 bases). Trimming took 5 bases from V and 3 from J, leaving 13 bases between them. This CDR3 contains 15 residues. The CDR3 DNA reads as TGTGCCAGCAGTGGGACTCAGCGGGACACCGGGGAGCTGTTTTTT. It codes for CASSGTQRDTGELFF.

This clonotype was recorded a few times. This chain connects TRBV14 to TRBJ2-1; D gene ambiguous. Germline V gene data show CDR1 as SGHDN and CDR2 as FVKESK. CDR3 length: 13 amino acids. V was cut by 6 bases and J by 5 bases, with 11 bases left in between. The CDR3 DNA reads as TGTGCCAGCAGAGCCCGGGCCCACAATGAGCAGTTCTTC. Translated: CASRARAHNEQFF.

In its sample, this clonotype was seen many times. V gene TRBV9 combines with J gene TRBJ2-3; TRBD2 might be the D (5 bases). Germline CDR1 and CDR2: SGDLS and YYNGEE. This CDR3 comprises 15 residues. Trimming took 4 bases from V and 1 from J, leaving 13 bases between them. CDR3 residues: CASSLSGDRTDTQYF. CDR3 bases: TGTGCCAGCAGCCTAAGCGGTGACCGCACAGATACGCAGTATTTT.

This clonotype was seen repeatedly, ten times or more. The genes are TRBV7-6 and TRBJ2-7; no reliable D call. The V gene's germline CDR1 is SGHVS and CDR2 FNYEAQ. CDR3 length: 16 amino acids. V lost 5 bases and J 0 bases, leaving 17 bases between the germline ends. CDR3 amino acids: CASSADVARSSYEQYF. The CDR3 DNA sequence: TGTGCCAGCAGCGCAGATGTGGCCCGAAGCTCCTACGAGCAGTACTTC.

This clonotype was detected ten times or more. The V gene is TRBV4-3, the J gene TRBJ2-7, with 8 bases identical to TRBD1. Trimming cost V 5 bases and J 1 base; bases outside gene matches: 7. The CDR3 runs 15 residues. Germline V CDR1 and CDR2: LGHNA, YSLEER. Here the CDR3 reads CASSESRDRSYEQYF. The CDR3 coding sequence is TGCGCCAGCAGCGAATCCCGGGACAGGTCCTACGAGCAGTACTTC.

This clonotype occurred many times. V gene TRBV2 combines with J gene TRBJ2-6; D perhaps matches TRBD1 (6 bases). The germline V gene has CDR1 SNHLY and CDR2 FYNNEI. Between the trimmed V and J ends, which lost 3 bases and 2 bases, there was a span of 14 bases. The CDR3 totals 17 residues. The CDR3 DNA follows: TGTGCCAGCAGTGATGCACAGGGAATTGCTGGGGCCAACGTCCTGACTTTC. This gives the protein CASSDAQGIAGANVLTF.

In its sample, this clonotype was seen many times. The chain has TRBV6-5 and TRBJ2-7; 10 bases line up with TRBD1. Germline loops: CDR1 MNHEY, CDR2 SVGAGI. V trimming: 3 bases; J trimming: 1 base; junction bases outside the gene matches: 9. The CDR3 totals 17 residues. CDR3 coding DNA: TGTGCCAGCAGTTATTCCTGGGGGGACAGGGGATCCTACGAGCAGTACTTC. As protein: CASSYSWGDRGSYEQYF.

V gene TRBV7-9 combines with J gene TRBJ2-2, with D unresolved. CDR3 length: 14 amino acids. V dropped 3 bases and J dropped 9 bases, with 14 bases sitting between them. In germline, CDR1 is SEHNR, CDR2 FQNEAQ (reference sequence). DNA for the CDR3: TGTGCCAGCAGCTTTGGGCTCCTCTGCTGGGAGCTGTTTTTT. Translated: CASSFGLLCWELFF.

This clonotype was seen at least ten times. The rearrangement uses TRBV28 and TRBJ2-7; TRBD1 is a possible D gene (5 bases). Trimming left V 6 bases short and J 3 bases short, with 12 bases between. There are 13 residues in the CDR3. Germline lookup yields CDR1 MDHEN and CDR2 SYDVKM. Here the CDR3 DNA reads TGTGCCAGCAGCAGGGCCGGCTACTACGAGCAGTACTTC. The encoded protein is CASSRAGYYEQYF.

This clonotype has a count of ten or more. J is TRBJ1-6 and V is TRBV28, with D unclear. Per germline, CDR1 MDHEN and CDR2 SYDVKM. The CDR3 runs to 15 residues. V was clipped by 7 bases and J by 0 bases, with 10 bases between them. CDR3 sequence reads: CASNPRSSYNSPLHF. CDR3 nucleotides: TGTGCCAGCAACCCGAGGAGCTCCTATAATTCACCCCTCCACTTT.

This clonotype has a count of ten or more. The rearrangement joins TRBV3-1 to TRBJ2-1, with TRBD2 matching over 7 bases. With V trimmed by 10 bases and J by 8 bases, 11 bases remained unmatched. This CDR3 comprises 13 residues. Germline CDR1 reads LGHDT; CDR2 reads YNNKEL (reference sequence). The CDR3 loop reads CATGPPLADEQFF. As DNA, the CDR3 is TGTGCCACGGGACCTCCTCTAGCGGATGAGCAGTTCTTC.

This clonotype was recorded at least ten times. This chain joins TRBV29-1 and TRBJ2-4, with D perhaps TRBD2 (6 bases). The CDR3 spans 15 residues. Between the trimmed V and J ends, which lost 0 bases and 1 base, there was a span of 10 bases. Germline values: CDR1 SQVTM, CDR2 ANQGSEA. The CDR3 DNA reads TGCAGCGTTGAAGATAGGAGGGCGGCCAAAAACATTCAGTACTTC. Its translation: CSVEDRRAAKNIQYF.

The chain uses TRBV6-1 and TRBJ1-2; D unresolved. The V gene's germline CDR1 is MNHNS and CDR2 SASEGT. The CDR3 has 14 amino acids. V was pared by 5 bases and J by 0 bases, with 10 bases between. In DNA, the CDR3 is TGTGCCAGCAGTACGGTCTACACTAACTATGGCTACACCTTC. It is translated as CASSTVYTNYGYTF.

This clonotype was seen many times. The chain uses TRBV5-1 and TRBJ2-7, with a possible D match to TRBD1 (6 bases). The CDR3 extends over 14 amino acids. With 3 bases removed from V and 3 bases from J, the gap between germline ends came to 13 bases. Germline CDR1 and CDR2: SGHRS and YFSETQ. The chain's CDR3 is CASSYRQEFYEQYF. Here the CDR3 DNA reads TGCGCCAGCAGCTACCGACAGGAGTTCTACGAGCAGTACTTC.

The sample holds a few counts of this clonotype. For the CDR3, the DNA is TGCAGCGCCGGGACAGGGGTCTACGAGCAGTACTTC. Its translation: CSAGTGVYEQYF. V and J are TRBV29-1 and TRBJ2-7; TRBD1 matches 10 bases. CDR1 and CDR2 from the germline V gene are SQVTM and ANQGSEA. Unmatched junction bases numbered 3, after V lost 7 bases and J lost 3 bases. This CDR3 comprises 12 residues.

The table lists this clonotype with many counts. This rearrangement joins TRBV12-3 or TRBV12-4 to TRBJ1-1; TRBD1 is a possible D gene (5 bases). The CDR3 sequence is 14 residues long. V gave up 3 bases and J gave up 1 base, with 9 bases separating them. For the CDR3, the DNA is TGTGCCAGCAGTTTCGACGGGGCGAACACTGAAGCTTTCTTT. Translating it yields CASSFDGANTEAFF.

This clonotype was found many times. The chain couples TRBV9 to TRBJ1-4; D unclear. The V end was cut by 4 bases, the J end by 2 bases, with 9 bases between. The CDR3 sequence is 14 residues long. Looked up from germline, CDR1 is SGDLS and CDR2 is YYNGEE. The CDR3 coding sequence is TGTGCCAGCAGCCCCGGAGGTACTAATGAAAAACTGTTTTTT. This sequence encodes CASSPGGTNEKLFF.

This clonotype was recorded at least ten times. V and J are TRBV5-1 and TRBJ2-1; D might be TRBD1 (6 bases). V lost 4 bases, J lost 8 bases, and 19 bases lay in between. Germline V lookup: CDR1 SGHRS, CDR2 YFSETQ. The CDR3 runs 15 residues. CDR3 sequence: CASSPPGTSADEQFF. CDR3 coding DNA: TGCGCCAGCAGCCCCCCCGGGACATCGGCCGATGAGCAGTTCTTC.

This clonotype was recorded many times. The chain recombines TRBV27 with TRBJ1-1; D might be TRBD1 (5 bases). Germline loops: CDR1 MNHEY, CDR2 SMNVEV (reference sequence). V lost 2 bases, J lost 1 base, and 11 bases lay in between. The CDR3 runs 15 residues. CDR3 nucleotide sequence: TGTGCCAGCAGTTTAAATGGCGGGACGAACACTGAAGCTTTCTTT. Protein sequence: CASSLNGGTNTEAFF.